This record covers a single T cell receptor beta chain. Its specificity is not known. Trimming cost V 4 bases and J 2 bases; bases outside gene matches: 6. The CDR3 runs to 16 residues. CDR1 and CDR2 from the germline V gene are SGHRS and YFSETQ. Repertoires were generated with immunoSEQ multiplex PCR, while TCRdb's copy carries only in-frame clones and drops some. Of 100,000 to 150,000 clones in the sample, nearly 90% are singletons; the top ten hold about 3.7%. This sample is drawn from a study of cytomegalovirus exposure and HLA in healthy donors. Study-level findings and limits: Reports credit the classifier with highly specific, highly sensitive diagnosis of cytomegalovirus status. In vitro assays verified that a few CMV-associated chains recognized CMV antigens specifically. First-cohort TCR clusters were later found to tend to co-occur in the 120 or so validation repertoires. Investigators reported about 160 TCR beta chains as tied to cytomegalovirus.

The clonotype was recovered from a young man in good health and CMV-seronegative. The chain is built from TRBV5-1 and TRBJ2-3; 11 nucleotides align to TRBD2. Sequencing was carried out using PBMCs. Here the CDR3 reads CASSLGSGGATDTQYF. The CDR3 nucleotides are TGCGCCAGCAGCCTGGGTAGCGGGGGGGCCACAGATACGCAGTATTTT.